One sample yielded the 10 T cell receptor beta chains listed below, sequenced in a study of blood T cells in healthy people across ages. For the second PCR, which ran for about 6 to 11 cycles, a sample-barcoded 5' primer and a J-beta primer mix were used. TCRdb re-derived calls from the 5' RACE reads in MiXCR, one entry per CDR3 protein. Of hundreds of thousands of distinct CDR3 sequences in the sample, 55% to 75% are singletons; the top ten hold around 20%. Sample: blood. These receptors came from a man younger than 45 in good health.

This clonotype appeared many times. The chain has TRBV5-5 and TRBJ2-3, with D unresolved. CDR1 and CDR2 from the germline V gene are SGHKS and YYEKEE (reference sequence). V was cut by 1 base and J by 6 bases, with 15 bases left in between. The CDR3 extends over 15 amino acids. Here the CDR3 reads CASSLYYLLRDTQYF. CDR3 in DNA: TGTGCCAGCAGCTTGTACTATCTCTTACGGGATACGCAGTATTTT.

This chain connects TRBV10-3 to TRBJ2-5, with D possibly being TRBD2 (6 bases). TRBJ2-7 matches the DNA end more closely, so the J call is doubtful. CDR1 is ENHRY, CDR2 SYGVKD, per germline. The CDR3 covers 13 residues. The CDR3: CATGVPGLDEQYF. The DNA for the CDR3 is TGTGCCACGGGGGTCCCGGGATTGGACGAGCAGTACTTC.

The sample holds a few counts of this clonotype. The V gene is TRBV10-3, the J gene TRBJ1-2; D is possibly TRBD1 (5 bases). V lost 0 bases to trimming and J lost 6 bases, with 14 bases between them. Germline-derived CDR1 and CDR2 are ENHRY and SYGVKD. The CDR3 extends over 15 amino acids. CDR3 protein: CAISESSWGAHGYTF. The CDR3 DNA sequence: TGTGCCATCAGTGAGTCGTCATGGGGCGCCCATGGCTACACCTTC.

The V and J genes are TRBV9 and TRBJ1-1; TRBD1 is a possible D gene (6 bases). The V gene lost 2 bases and the J gene lost 6 bases, with 11 bases spanning the gap. The CDR3 consists of 13 residues. CDR1 and CDR2 (germline): SGDLS, YYNGEE. The CDR3 spells CASSVTGSAEAFF. The CDR3 DNA reads as TGTGCCAGCAGCGTCACAGGGAGCGCTGAAGCTTTCTTT.

This chain connects TRBV4-2 to TRBJ1-6; 9 bases line up with TRBD1. CDR1 LGHNA and CDR2 YNFKEQ come from the germline V gene. The CDR3 covers 15 residues. CDR3 residues: CSNSQADRGDSPLHF. CDR3 in DNA: TGTTCCAACAGCCAAGCTGACAGGGGGGATTCACCCCTCCACTTT.

This chain uses TRBV7-9 with TRBJ1-1; possible D gene TRBD1, 6 bases. Between the trimmed V and J ends, which lost 6 bases and 5 bases, there was a span of 16 bases. The CDR3 loop spans 14 amino acids. Per germline, CDR1 SEHNR and CDR2 FQNEAQ (reference sequence). DNA of the CDR3: TGTGCCAGCAGGCAGTCAGGGGAAAGGACTGAAGCTTTCTTT. Translation gives CASRQSGERTEAFF.

The chain uses TRBV20-1 and TRBJ1-4; TRBD1 is a possible D gene (6 bases). The germline V and J ends were trimmed by 5 bases and 8 bases, with 15 bases remaining between them. Germline CDR1 is DFQATT and CDR2 is SNEGSKA (reference sequence). The CDR3 length is 13 residues. CDR3 in amino acids: CSAPDRIGEKLFF. For the CDR3, the DNA is TGCAGTGCTCCTGACAGGATAGGGGAAAAACTGTTTTTT.

V usage is TRBV24-1 and J usage is TRBJ2-4; no reliable D call. The CDR3 extends over 12 amino acids. Trimming removed 0 bases at V and 6 bases at J, with 2 bases between. CDR1 and CDR2 from the germline V gene are KGHDR and SFDVKD. CDR3 bases: TGTGCCACCAGTGATTTGGGAAACATTCAGTACTTC. This sequence encodes CATSDLGNIQYF.

The chain uses TRBV10-1 and TRBJ1-1; possibly TRBD1 for D (5 bases). V was cut by 0 bases and J by 9 bases, with 8 bases left in between. Germline V gene lookup returns CDR1 WNHNN and CDR2 SYGVQD (reference sequence). The CDR3 has 12 amino acids. The CDR3 DNA is TGCGCCAGCAGTGAGTCGCAGGGCCAAGCTTTCTTT. It is translated as CASSESQGQAFF.

This clonotype has only one observation. This chain joins TRBV4-1 and TRBJ2-1, with TRBD1 as a possible D gene (5 bases). CDR1 is MGHRA and CDR2 is YSYEKL in the germline V gene. This CDR3 has 16 amino acids. Trimming stripped 0 bases from V and 6 bases from J, with 15 bases between. CDR3 protein: CASSQEGNYRGNEQFF. In DNA, the CDR3 is TGCGCCAGCAGCCAAGAAGGGAACTATAGGGGCAATGAGCAGTTCTTC.